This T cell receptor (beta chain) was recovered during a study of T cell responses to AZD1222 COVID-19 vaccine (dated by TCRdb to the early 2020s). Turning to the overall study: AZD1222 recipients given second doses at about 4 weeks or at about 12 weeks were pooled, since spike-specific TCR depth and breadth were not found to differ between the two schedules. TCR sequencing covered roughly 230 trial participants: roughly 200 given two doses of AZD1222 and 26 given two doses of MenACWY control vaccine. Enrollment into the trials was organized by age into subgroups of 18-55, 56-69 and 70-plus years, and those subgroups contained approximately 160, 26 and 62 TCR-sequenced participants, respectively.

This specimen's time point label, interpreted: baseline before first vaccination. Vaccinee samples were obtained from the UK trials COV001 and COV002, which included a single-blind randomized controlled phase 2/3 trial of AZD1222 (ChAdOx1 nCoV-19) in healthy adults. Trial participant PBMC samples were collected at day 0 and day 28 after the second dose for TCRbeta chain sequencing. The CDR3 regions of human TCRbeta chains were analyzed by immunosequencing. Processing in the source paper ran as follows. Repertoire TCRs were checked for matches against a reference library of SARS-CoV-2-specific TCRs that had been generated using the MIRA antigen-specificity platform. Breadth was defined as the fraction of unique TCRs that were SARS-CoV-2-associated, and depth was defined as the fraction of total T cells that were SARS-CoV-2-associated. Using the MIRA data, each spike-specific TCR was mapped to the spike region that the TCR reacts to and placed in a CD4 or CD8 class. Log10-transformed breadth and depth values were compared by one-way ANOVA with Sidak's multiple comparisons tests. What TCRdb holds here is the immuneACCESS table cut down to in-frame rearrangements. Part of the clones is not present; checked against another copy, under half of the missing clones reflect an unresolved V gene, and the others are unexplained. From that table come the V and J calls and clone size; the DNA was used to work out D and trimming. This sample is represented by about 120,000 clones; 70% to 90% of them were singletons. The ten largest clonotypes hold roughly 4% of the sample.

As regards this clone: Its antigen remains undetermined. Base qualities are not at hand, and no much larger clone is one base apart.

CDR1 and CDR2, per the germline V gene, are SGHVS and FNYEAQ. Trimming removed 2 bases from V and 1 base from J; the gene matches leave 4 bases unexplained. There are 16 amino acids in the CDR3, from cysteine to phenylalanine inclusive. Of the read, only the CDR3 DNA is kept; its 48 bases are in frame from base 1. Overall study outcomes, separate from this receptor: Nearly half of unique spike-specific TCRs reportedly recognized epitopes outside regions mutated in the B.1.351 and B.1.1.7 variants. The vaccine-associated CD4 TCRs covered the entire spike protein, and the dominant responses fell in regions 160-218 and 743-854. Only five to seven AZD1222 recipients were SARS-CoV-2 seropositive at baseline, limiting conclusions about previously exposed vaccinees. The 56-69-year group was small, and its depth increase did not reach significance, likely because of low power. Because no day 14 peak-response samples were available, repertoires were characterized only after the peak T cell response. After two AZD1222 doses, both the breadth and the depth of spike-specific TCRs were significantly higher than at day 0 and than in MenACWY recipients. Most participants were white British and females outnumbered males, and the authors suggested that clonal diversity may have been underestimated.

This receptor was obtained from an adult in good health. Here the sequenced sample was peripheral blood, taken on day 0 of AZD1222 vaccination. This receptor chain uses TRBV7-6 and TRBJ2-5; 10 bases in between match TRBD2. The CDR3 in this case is CASSLKRGGPQETQYF. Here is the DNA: TGTGCCAGCAGCTTAAAGCGGGGGGGCCCCCAAGAGACCCAGTACTTC.